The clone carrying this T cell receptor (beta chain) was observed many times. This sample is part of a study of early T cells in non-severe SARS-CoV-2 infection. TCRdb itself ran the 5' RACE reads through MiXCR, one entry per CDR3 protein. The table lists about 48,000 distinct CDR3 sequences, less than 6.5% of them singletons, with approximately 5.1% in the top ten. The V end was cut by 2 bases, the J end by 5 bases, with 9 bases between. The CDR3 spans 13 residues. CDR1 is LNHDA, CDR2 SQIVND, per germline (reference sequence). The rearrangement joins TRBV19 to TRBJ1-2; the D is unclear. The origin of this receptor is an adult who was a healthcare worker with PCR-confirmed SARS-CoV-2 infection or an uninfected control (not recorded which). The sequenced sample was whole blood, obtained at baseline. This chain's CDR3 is CASSIKAHYGYTF. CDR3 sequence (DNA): TGTGCCAGTAGTATAAAGGCCCATTATGGCTACACCTTC. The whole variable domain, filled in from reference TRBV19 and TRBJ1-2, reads DGGITQSPKYLFRKEGQNVTLSCEQNLNHDAMYWYRQDPGQGLRLIYYSQIVNDFQKGDIAEGYSVSREKKESFPLTVTSAQKNPTAFYLCASSIKAHYGYTFGSGTRLTVV.